Presented here are 5 T cell receptor beta chains from one specimen sequenced in a study of metastatic and nonmetastatic thyroid tumors. Via MiXCR, TCRdb re-called the PCR reads. The sample has about 21,000 clones; 25% to 30% are singletons. All patients were untreated before thyroid surgery. Sequencing was done on a sample of tumor tissue. The receptors were sampled from a female donor with papillary thyroid cancer or a benign thyroid nodule (not recorded which). Some clones in this sample may be carry-over from other donors' samples.

This clone was recorded at least ten times. This chain's CDR3 is CSAIGPLDTEAFF. In nucleotides, the CDR3 is TGCAGTGCTATTGGGCCCCTTGACACTGAAGCTTTCTTT. This chain connects TRBV20-1 to TRBJ1-1; D unclear. Trimming left V 4 bases short and J 3 bases short, with 12 bases between. The CDR3 is 13 amino acids. Germline V gene lookup returns CDR1 DFQATT and CDR2 SNEGSKA (reference sequence).

This clone showed up many times. V usage is TRBV3-1 and J usage is TRBJ2-3, with 7 bases aligning to TRBD2. CDR1 is LGHDT, CDR2 YNNKEL, per germline (reference sequence). The CDR3 is 13 residues long. J lost 5 bases, V lost 4 bases, and 3 bases had no gene match. In DNA form, the CDR3 reads TGTGCCAGCAGCCGAGTAGCGGGAGATACGCAGTATTTT. This translates into CASSRVAGDTQYF.

About this clone: The germline gene is not matched at one end of the junction; a read error may be the cause. The chain links TRBV5-1 to TRBJ1-6; 11 positions agree with TRBD1. The CDR3 covers 16 residues. CDR1 is SGHRS and CDR2 is YFSETQ in the germline V gene. CDR3 sequence reads: CASIPGQGAWNSPLHF. DNA of the CDR3: TGTGCCAGCATCCCCGGACAGGGGGCCTGGAATTCACCCCTCCACTTT.

This chain's CDR3 is CASSLAGPYTQYF. The CDR3 DNA follows: TGTGCCAGCAGCTTAGCCGGGCCTTATACGCAGTATTTT. This rearrangement joins TRBV7-9 to TRBJ2-3; D ambiguous. The CDR3 sequence is 13 residues long. V dropped 0 bases and J dropped 7 bases, with 8 bases sitting between them. Germline CDR1 reads SEHNR; CDR2 reads FQNEAQ (reference sequence).

Written as DNA, the CDR3 is TGCGCCAGCAGCTTGGCCGAAGGGTACTATCAGTACTTC. Translation: CASSLAEGYYQYF. The chain is built from TRBV5-1 and TRBJ2-7; the D is unclear. This CDR3 spans 13 amino acids. Trimming took off 0 bases at V and 10 bases at J, with 14 bases between the two ends. The germline CDR1 and CDR2 sequences are SGHRS and YFSETQ.